The 21 T cell receptor beta chains below were found in one sample sequenced in a study of blood T cells in healthy people across ages. Next came a second PCR, run for about 7 to 12 cycles, which used a sample-barcoded 5' primer along with a J-beta primer mix. Using its own MiXCR run on the 5' RACE reads, TCRdb lists one record per CDR3 protein. The table has more than 550,000 distinct CDR3 sequences, 22% seen once; the top ten hold around 21%. Sequencing input: blood. The receptors were gathered from a man aged 65-85 years in good health.

This clonotype was counted only a few times. This sequence joins TRBV7-2 and TRBJ1-3, with a weak D call TRBD1 (6 bases). The germline gives CDR1 SGHTA, CDR2 FQGNSA. The CDR3 runs to 15 residues. Trimming took off 4 bases at V and 4 bases at J, with 14 bases between the two ends. As DNA, the CDR3 is TGTGCCAGCAGCTCGGGACACCAGATAGGAAACACCATATATTTT. Residues: CASSSGHQIGNTIYF.

This clonotype was detected only a few times. The V gene is TRBV24-1, the J gene TRBJ2-2, with a tentative D call TRBD1 (6 bases). V was cut by 4 bases and J by 0 bases, with 14 bases left in between. Looked up from germline, CDR1 is KGHDR and CDR2 is SFDVKD. The CDR3 consists of 17 residues. DNA of the CDR3: TGTGCCACCAGTGAAGAAACAGGGCTAACGAACACCGGGGAGCTGTTTTTT. This translates into CATSEETGLTNTGELFF.

The chain is built from TRBV6-5 and TRBJ1-3; D ambiguous. This CDR3 comprises 14 residues. Germline V gene lookup returns CDR1 MNHEY and CDR2 SVGAGI. The germline V and J ends were trimmed by 7 bases and 0 bases, with 10 bases remaining between them. The CDR3 coding sequence is TGTGCCAGCACTCGGACTTCCTCTGGAAACACCATATATTTT. Its translation: CASTRTSSGNTIYF.

This clonotype appeared a few times. Germline is not matched at one junction end, which may reflect a read error. This rearrangement joins TRBV12-3 or TRBV12-4 to TRBJ2-1, with 8 bases that match TRBD2. The CDR3 loop spans 12 amino acids. CDR3 sequence: CTSSSGGGEQFF. In nucleotides, the CDR3 is TGTACCAGCAGCAGCGGGGGTGGTGAGCAGTTCTTC.

This clonotype came up many times. The chain links TRBV18 to TRBJ2-3; D unresolved. CDR3 length equals 13 residues. The ends were cut back, 6 bases at V and 1 base at J, with 8 bases in the middle. Germline loops: CDR1 KGHSH, CDR2 LQKENI. The CDR3, as DNA: TGTGCCAGCTCGCCGATCGGCACAGATACGCAGTATTTT. Amino acid sequence: CASSPIGTDTQYF.

This clonotype has a handful of counts. The chain has TRBV28 and TRBJ1-3; TRBD1 might be the D (5 bases). V was shortened by 6 bases and J by 0 bases, with 18 bases between the two germline ends. Germline-derived CDR1 and CDR2 are MDHEN and SYDVKM. The CDR3 runs 17 residues. The CDR3 sequence: CASSDGGGAFSGNTIYF. CDR3 sequence (DNA): TGTGCCAGCAGCGACGGGGGTGGGGCGTTCTCTGGAAACACCATATATTTT.

The CDR3 protein is CASSQSGNYNEQFF. The DNA for the CDR3 is TGCGCCAGCAGCCAGAGCGGGAATTACAATGAGCAGTTCTTC. V gene TRBV5-1 combines with J gene TRBJ2-1; TRBD2 aligns across 7 bases. The CDR3 has 14 residues. The J segment lost 4 bases and the V segment lost 4 bases, leaving 5 bases of the junction unmatched. Germline CDR1 SGHRS, CDR2 YFSETQ.

The chain uses TRBV3-1 and TRBJ2-7; TRBD2 matches at 12 bases. With 1 base clipped from V and 7 bases from J, the junction kept 5 bases outside the gene matches. Germline assignment: CDR1 LGHDT and CDR2 YNNKEL (reference sequence). The CDR3 runs to 15 residues. The CDR3 is CASSQGLAGVFEQYV. The CDR3 DNA follows: TGTGCCAGCAGCCAAGGACTAGCGGGAGTTTTTGAGCAGTACGTC.

This sequence joins TRBV7-9 and TRBJ2-4; D gene uncertain. V was clipped by 4 bases and J by 2 bases, with 3 bases between them. From germline, CDR1 is SEHNR and CDR2 FQNEAQ (reference sequence). CDR3 size: 12 residues. The CDR3 nucleotides are TGTGCCAGCAGCTCATCCAAAAACATTCAGTACTTC. Translating gives CASSSSKNIQYF.

The chain is built from TRBV18 and TRBJ1-2, with D possibly matching TRBD1 (6 bases). Looked up from germline, CDR1 is KGHSH and CDR2 is LQKENI. CDR3 length: 15 residues. Trimming stripped 1 base from V and 5 bases from J, with 14 bases between. This CDR3 reads CASSPLQGKGYGYTF. CDR3 coding DNA: TGTGCCAGCTCACCACTTCAGGGGAAAGGATATGGCTACACCTTC.

This clonotype was seen a single time. This chain connects TRBV28 to TRBJ2-5; TRBD1 matches at 9 bases. The trim removed 10 bases at V and 0 bases at J, leaving 3 bases unmatched. The length of the CDR3 is 13 residues. Germline V gene sequence: CDR1 MDHEN, CDR2 SYDVKM. CDR3 region: CAIGTGNQETQYF. CDR3 bases: TGTGCCATCGGGACAGGGAACCAAGAGACCCAGTACTTC.

This clonotype was recorded a few times. This chain uses TRBV5-1 with TRBJ1-2, with D possibly TRBD1 on 5 matching bases. Germline assignment: CDR1 SGHRS and CDR2 YFSETQ. Trimming removed 4 bases from V and 7 bases from J, with 14 bases in between. The CDR3 has 13 residues. The CDR3 spells CASSTIGTSGYTF. CDR3 nucleotides: TGCGCCAGCAGCACGATCGGGACTAGTGGCTACACCTTC.

This clonotype was recorded at least ten times. The genes are TRBV2 and TRBJ1-2; no firm D call. Per the germline V gene, CDR1 is SNHLY and CDR2 is FYNNEI. V lost 7 bases, J lost 9 bases, and 9 bases lay in between. The CDR3 consists of 10 residues. The CDR3 bases are TGTGCCAGCAACGATGGGAGCTACACCTTC. Protein sequence: CASNDGSYTF.

This chain uses TRBV13 with TRBJ1-4, with unresolved D. Trimming cost V 6 bases and J 0 bases, with 14 bases left between them. This CDR3 has 16 residues. Germline CDR1 reads PRHDT; CDR2 reads FYEKMQ (reference sequence). The CDR3 DNA reads as TGTGCCAGCAGACAAATAAACCAGGCAACTAATGAAAAACTGTTTTTT. Its protein is CASRQINQATNEKLFF. Complete variable domain (other parts from reference TRBV13 and TRBJ1-4): AAGVIQSPRHLIKEKRETATLKCYPIPRHDTVYWYQQGPGQDPQFLISFYEKMQSDKGSIPDRFSAQQFSDYHSELNMSSLELGDSALYFCASRQINQATNEKLFFGSGTQLSVL.

This clonotype was observed a handful of times. The chain employs TRBV5-1 and TRBJ2-6, with no clear D. Per germline, CDR1 SGHRS and CDR2 YFSETQ. The CDR3 consists of 15 residues. V was pared by 1 base and J by 2 bases, with 7 bases between. The CDR3 protein is CASSLSVAGANVLTF. The CDR3, as DNA: TGCGCCAGCAGCTTGAGCGTGGCTGGGGCCAACGTCCTGACTTTC. Complete variable domain (other parts from reference TRBV5-1 and TRBJ2-6): KAGVTQTPRYLIKTRGQQVTLSCSPISGHRSVSWYQQTPGQGLQFLFEYFSETQRNKGNFPGRFSGRQFSNSRSEMNVSTLELGDSALYLCASSLSVAGANVLTFGAGSRLTVL.

The chain is built from TRBV6-5 and TRBJ2-5; D gene ambiguous. The assigned J gene may be wrong: the sequence end matches TRBJ2-1 better. Germline values: CDR1 MNHEY, CDR2 SVGAGI. The CDR3 extends over 13 amino acids. This CDR3 is CASTEVRSNEQFF. CDR3 DNA: TGTGCCAGCACGGAAGTACGTTCCAATGAGCAGTTCTTC.

This clonotype was counted only a few times. Here the CDR3 reads CAISEDSSHEQYF. The CDR3 DNA reads as TGTGCCATCAGTGAGGATAGCAGCCACGAGCAGTACTTC. The chain uses TRBV10-3 and TRBJ2-7; no firm D call. Germline CDR1 reads ENHRY; CDR2 reads SYGVKD. This CDR3 comprises 13 residues. V lost 2 bases and J 5 bases, leaving 10 bases between the germline ends.

This chain uses TRBV27 with TRBJ2-3, with 7 bases aligning to TRBD1. Germline V gene sequence: CDR1 MNHEY, CDR2 SMNVEV (reference sequence). This CDR3 region has 14 residues. Germline trimming cut 5 bases from V and 5 bases from J; bases unmatched to any gene: 7. Here the CDR3 DNA reads TGTGCCAGCAGTCCTGACAGGGCGCGAGATACGCAGTATTTT. Translated: CASSPDRARDTQYF.

The V call is TRBV20-1, the J call TRBJ2-7; D perhaps matches TRBD2 (6 bases). The V gene's germline CDR1 is DFQATT and CDR2 SNEGSKA (reference sequence). This CDR3 has 14 amino acids. Deletions cut 5 bases from V and 5 bases from J, with 19 bases between. CDR3 DNA sequence: TGCAGTGCTCCCCAGACTAGAACGTCCCACGAGCAGTACTTC. This encodes CSAPQTRTSHEQYF.

The chain combines TRBV7-8 with TRBJ1-1; D is uncertain. The CDR3 runs to 13 residues. From germline, CDR1 is SGHVS and CDR2 FQNEAQ. Trimming took 5 bases from V and 1 from J, leaving 8 bases between them. This chain's CDR3 is CASSHGRNTEAFF. The CDR3 region has the DNA TGTGCCAGCAGCCACGGACGGAACACTGAAGCTTTCTTT.

Many counts were recorded for this clonotype. This chain joins TRBV10-3 and TRBJ2-1; D is possibly TRBD2 (6 bases). Between the trimmed V and J ends, which lost 8 bases and 7 bases, there was a span of 15 bases. Germline V lookup: CDR1 ENHRY, CDR2 SYGVKD. The CDR3 loop spans 13 amino acids. CDR3 DNA: TGTGCCATCGGCCGGGACTCTGGGAATGAGCAGTTCTTC. Protein: CAIGRDSGNEQFF.